The 23 T cell receptor beta chains listed next were all sequenced from one sample in a study of shared clonotypes between healthy human individuals. The data were produced by immunoSEQ multiplex PCR, yet TCRdb's version contains in-frame clones alone and is incomplete. The table has some 1.5 million clones, approximately 96% seen once. Sequencing input: naive CD4+ T cells sorted from blood. Subset of the sample: CD45RA+ positively selected. The receptor source for this set is a young man in good health.

The chain recombines TRBV14 with TRBJ2-7, with D possibly matching TRBD2 (5 bases). Germline V lookup: CDR1 SGHDN, CDR2 FVKESK. Deletions cut 0 bases from V and 0 bases from J, with 9 bases between. This CDR3 contains 15 residues. The CDR3 loop is CASSQEPGISYEQYF. CDR3 coding DNA: TGTGCCAGCAGCCAAGAACCCGGGATCTCCTACGAGCAGTACTTC.

The genes are TRBV25-1 and TRBJ1-1; unclear D gene. This CDR3 region has 12 residues. Trimming took 4 bases from V and 0 from J, leaving 3 bases between them. In germline, CDR1 is MGHDK, CDR2 SYGVNS. The CDR3 DNA follows: TGTGCCAGCAGTGCAGTGAACACTGAAGCTTTCTTT. Translated, it gives CASSAVNTEAFF.

The V call is TRBV18, the J call TRBJ2-1; TRBD2 aligns across 7 bases. Per the germline V gene, CDR1 is KGHSH and CDR2 is LQKENI. There are 15 residues in the CDR3. The ends lost 1 base at V and 6 bases at J; junction bases unmatched: 6. This chain's CDR3 is CASSPRGLVSNEQFF. The CDR3 DNA sequence: TGTGCCAGCTCACCACGAGGACTAGTTTCCAATGAGCAGTTCTTC.

The chain combines TRBV27 with TRBJ2-7, with 8 bases that match TRBD2. CDR1 MNHEY and CDR2 SMNVEV come from the germline V gene (reference sequence). Unmatched junction bases numbered 11, after V lost 6 bases and J lost 7 bases. The CDR3 extends over 14 amino acids. DNA of the CDR3: TGTGCCAGCAGACAGACGCCGCTAGCGGGTGAGCAGTACTTC. This translates into CASRQTPLAGEQYF.

This sequence joins TRBV5-5 and TRBJ1-5; 8 bases agree with TRBD1. Germline V gives CDR1 SGHKS, CDR2 YYEKEE (reference sequence). CDR3 size: 17 residues. V was pared by 2 bases and J by 4 bases, with 11 bases of the junction left unmatched. The CDR3: CASSLSPDRGRNQPQHF. CDR3 coding DNA: TGTGCCAGCAGCTTATCACCCGACAGGGGAAGAAATCAGCCCCAGCATTTT.

The rearrangement uses TRBV14 and TRBJ2-2; 7 nucleotides match TRBD2. Germline values: CDR1 SGHDN, CDR2 FVKESK. J lost 11 bases, V lost 0 bases, and 3 bases had no gene match. CDR3 length: 13 residues. CDR3 nucleotides: TGTGCCAGCAGCCAAGACCTAGCGGTCGAGCTGTTTTTT. Its translation is CASSQDLAVELFF. The entire variable domain, with the rest obtained from reference TRBV14 and TRBJ2-2, is as follows: EAGVTQFPSHSVIEKGQTVTLRCDPISGHDNLYWYRRVMGKEIKFLLHFVKESKQDESGMPNNRFLAERTGGTYSTLKVQPAELEDSGVYFCASSQDLAVELFFGEGSRLTVL.

The J gene is TRBJ2-7, the V gene TRBV6-1; TRBD2 might be the D (6 bases). Trimming took off 4 bases at V and 0 bases at J, with 13 bases between the two ends. CDR3 size: 15 residues. Per germline, CDR1 MNHNS and CDR2 SASEGT. Here the CDR3 DNA reads TGTGCCAGCAGTGTGGGAGGTAGGAGCTCCTACGAGCAGTACTTC. This translates into CASSVGGRSSYEQYF.

The CDR3, as DNA: TGTGCCAGCAGCTTAGTCGGACGGTCTAGCACAGATACGCAGTATTTT. This gives the protein CASSLVGRSSTDTQYF. The chain employs TRBV7-2 and TRBJ2-3, with D hard to call. The CDR3 sequence is 16 residues long. In germline, CDR1 is SGHTA, CDR2 FQGNSA. V was cut by 1 base and J by 0 bases, with 11 bases left in between.

V is TRBV5-1 and J is TRBJ2-7; TRBD1 matches at 7 bases. The ends lost 2 bases at V and 7 bases at J; junction bases unmatched: 6. Germline V gene data show CDR1 as SGHRS and CDR2 as YFSETQ. CDR3 size: 13 residues. CDR3 amino acids: CASSFEGADEQYF. The CDR3 DNA reads as TGCGCCAGCAGCTTCGAGGGGGCGGATGAGCAGTACTTC.

In this sample, this clone turned up once. The genes are TRBV5-4 and TRBJ2-1, with 9 nucleotides matching TRBD2. CDR3 length: 17 amino acids. V gave up 2 bases and J gave up 1 base; unmatched junction bases: 7. Per germline, CDR1 SGHNT and CDR2 YYREEE (reference sequence). The chain's CDR3 is CASSFLLSGRSYNEQFF. The CDR3 nucleotides read TGTGCCAGCAGCTTTCTGTTGAGCGGGAGGTCCTACAATGAGCAGTTCTTC.

The chain recombines TRBV4-1 with TRBJ2-7; a possible D gene is TRBD1 (5 bases). The CDR3 has 18 amino acids. Germline V gene data show CDR1 as MGHRA and CDR2 as YSYEKL. V was shortened by 4 bases and J by 0 bases, with 22 bases between the two germline ends. DNA for the CDR3: TGCGCCAGCAGCCTACCCCCCATCGACAGTCCATCCTCCTACGAGCAGTACTTC. Encoded protein: CASSLPPIDSPSSYEQYF.

Turning to this clone: A read error may produce the germline difference seen at one junction end. The chain employs TRBV2 and TRBJ1-5, with TRBD1 matching over 9 bases. The CDR3 runs to 16 residues. Germline V gene lookup returns CDR1 SNHLY and CDR2 FYNNEI. The CDR3 protein is CASNPLGQGPNQPQHF. In DNA, the CDR3 is TGTGCGAGCAATCCCCTGGGACAGGGACCCAATCAGCCCCAGCATTTT.

This sequence joins TRBV29-1 and TRBJ2-6; either TRBD1 or TRBD2 may supply D (6 bases each). CDR1 is SQVTM, CDR2 ANQGSEA, per germline. V lost 6 bases and J lost 0, with 12 bases in between. CDR3 length: 15 amino acids. The CDR3 nucleotides are TGCAGCGTCCAAGGGGGGAACTCTGGGGCCAACGTCCTGACTTTC. Translated: CSVQGGNSGANVLTF.

The chain employs TRBV5-4 and TRBJ2-7, with D hard to call. Germline V gives CDR1 SGHNT, CDR2 YYREEE (reference sequence). The CDR3 spans 14 residues. V was trimmed by 2 bases and J by 5 bases, leaving 14 bases between them. As DNA, the CDR3 is TGTGCCAGCAGCTTACAGAGATCGGACCACGAGCAGTACTTC. Protein sequence: CASSLQRSDHEQYF. Full variable domain (remainder filled in from reference TRBV5-4 and TRBJ2-7): ETGVTQSPTHLIKTRGQQVTLRCSSQSGHNTVSWYQQALGQGPQFIFQYYREEENGRGNFPPRFSGLQFPNYSSELNVNALELDDSALYLCASSLQRSDHEQYFGPGTRLTVT.

This rearrangement joins TRBV28 to TRBJ2-7; the match to TRBD2 covers 8 bases. This CDR3 comprises 18 residues. Germline CDR1 and CDR2: MDHEN and SYDVKM. Trimming took 4 bases from V and 3 from J; bases not matched to a gene: 17. The CDR3, as DNA: TGTGCCAGCAGTTCTTTACACCTCCGGGAGGGAATAGGCTACGAGCAGTACTTC. This codes for CASSSLHLREGIGYEQYF.

The chain carries TRBV30 and TRBJ2-1; 7 nucleotides match TRBD2. Germline V CDR1 and CDR2: GTSNPN, SVGIG (reference sequence). The CDR3 sequence is 16 residues long. V lost 3 bases, J lost 0 bases, and 8 bases stayed unmatched. The CDR3 is CAWRVAGWSSYNEQFF. The DNA of the CDR3 is TGTGCCTGGAGGGTAGCGGGCTGGAGCTCCTACAATGAGCAGTTCTTC.

The chain has TRBV5-1 and TRBJ1-3; unclear D gene. The CDR3 has 13 amino acids. V was clipped by 2 bases and J by 4 bases, with 7 bases between them. In germline, CDR1 is SGHRS, CDR2 YFSETQ. In DNA, the CDR3 is TGCGCCAGCAGCTTTACTACCGGAAACACCATATATTTT. Encoded protein: CASSFTTGNTIYF.

In regard to this clone: The sample contains more than one DNA sequence encoding this CDR3. The chain carries TRBV5-1 and TRBJ2-6; no clear D. This CDR3 region has 14 residues. The germline gives CDR1 SGHRS, CDR2 YFSETQ. V gave up 2 bases and J gave up 1 base, with 4 bases separating them. The CDR3: CASSLSSGANVLTF. CDR3 DNA sequence: TGCGCCAGCAGCTTATCTTCTGGGGCCAACGTCCTGACTTTC.

The chain recombines TRBV19 with TRBJ1-4; D is unresolved. Trimming removed 3 bases at V and 10 bases at J, with 21 bases between. Germline V gene sequence: CDR1 LNHDA, CDR2 SQIVND (reference sequence). The CDR3 covers 16 residues. CDR3 amino acids: CASSIEPGGGPGKLFF. The CDR3 DNA is TGTGCCAGTAGTATCGAGCCAGGCGGAGGACCGGGAAAACTGTTTTTT.

The chain has TRBV5-8 and TRBJ1-4, with D maybe TRBD1 (5 bases). The V and J ends lost 2 bases and 2 bases respectively, with 10 bases between them. Germline V CDR1 and CDR2: SGHTS, YDEGEE. The CDR3 is 15 residues long. CDR3 amino acids: CASSLGARTNEKLFF. The CDR3 DNA reads as TGTGCCAGCAGCTTAGGGGCGAGGACTAATGAAAAACTGTTTTTT.

The rearrangement links TRBV9 to TRBJ2-3; maybe TRBD1 (6 bases). CDR3 length: 16 residues. V dropped 2 bases and J dropped 2 bases, with 15 bases sitting between them. The V gene's germline CDR1 is SGDLS and CDR2 YYNGEE. The CDR3 DNA follows: TGTGCCAGCAGCGTCCCCGGTCCAGGGGCCACAGATACGCAGTATTTT. Translating gives CASSVPGPGATDTQYF.

The CDR3 region is CASSLSPSGTYNEQFF. The CDR3 DNA is TGCGCCAGCAGCTTGTCTCCTAGCGGGACCTACAATGAGCAGTTCTTC. The chain uses TRBV5-1 and TRBJ2-1, with 9 bases aligning to TRBD2. This CDR3 spans 16 amino acids. V lost 1 base, J lost 2 bases, and 4 bases stayed unmatched. Germline CDR1 and CDR2: SGHRS and YFSETQ.

CDR3 loop: CASSPQVMGTEAFF. CDR3 bases: TGTGCCAGCTCACCACAGGTCATGGGCACTGAAGCTTTCTTT. This rearrangement joins TRBV18 to TRBJ1-1; D is unclear. The CDR3 totals 14 residues. CDR1 is KGHSH and CDR2 is LQKENI in the germline V gene. Trimming left V 1 base short and J 4 bases short, with 10 bases between. Supplemented by reference TRBV18 and TRBJ1-1, the full variable domain reads NAGVMQNPRHLVRRRGQEARLRCSPMKGHSHVYWYRQLPEEGLKFMVYLQKENIIDESGMPKERFSAEFPKEGPSILRIQQVVRGDSAAYFCASSPQVMGTEAFFGQGTRLTVV.